One sample yielded the 15 T cell receptor beta chains listed below, sequenced in a study of T cell responses to AZD1222 COVID-19 vaccine. TCRdb's copy holds only in-frame clones and misses some; the assay was immunoSEQ multiplex PCR. This table has 100,000 or so clones, around 87% appearing once. Sequencing used peripheral blood, obtained 28 days after the second AZD1222 dose. Receptor source: an adult who received the AZD1222 COVID-19 vaccine.

This chain links TRBV24-1 with TRBJ1-2, with a weak D call TRBD1 (5 bases). The CDR3 has 13 residues. The V and J ends lost 2 bases and 5 bases respectively, with 8 bases between them. Per the germline V gene, CDR1 is KGHDR and CDR2 is SFDVKD. CDR3 DNA sequence: TGTGCCACCAGTGATTCCGGGGCTTATGGCTACACCTTC. Encoded protein: CATSDSGAYGYTF.

This chain links TRBV5-1 with TRBJ1-1, with TRBD1 identical over 10 bases. The length of the CDR3 is 14 residues. Trimming at V came to 4 bases and at J to 6 bases, leaving 6 bases not matched to a gene. Germline lookup yields CDR1 SGHRS and CDR2 YFSETQ. CDR3 nucleotides: TGCGCCAGCAGCCAGACAGGGGGCCGCCCTGAAGCTTTCTTT. Translating it yields CASSQTGGRPEAFF.

The chain recombines TRBV19 with TRBJ2-7, with D unresolved. The CDR3 has 14 residues. V was pared by 9 bases and J by 2 bases, with 17 bases between. Germline V gene data show CDR1 as LNHDA and CDR2 as SQIVND (reference sequence). The CDR3 bases are TGTGCCAGCGGACCTACTCTTTCAGCCTACGAGCAGTACTTC. It encodes CASGPTLSAYEQYF.

The sample holds one count of this clone. The rearrangement links TRBV4-3 to TRBJ1-2; 11 bases align to TRBD1. The CDR3 covers 15 residues. The V segment lost 0 bases and the J segment 4 bases; nucleotides outside the gene matches: 1. CDR1 is LGHNA, CDR2 YSLEER, per germline. The CDR3 DNA follows: TGCGCCAGCAGCCAAGACGGGACAGGGGGCTATGGCTACACCTTC. It translates to CASSQDGTGGYGYTF.

This clone has just a few counts. The chain is built from TRBV2 and TRBJ2-7, with D possibly being TRBD2 (6 bases). Germline CDR1 and CDR2: SNHLY and FYNNEI. The CDR3 loop spans 12 amino acids. The V and J ends lost 6 bases and 3 bases respectively, with 9 bases between them. The CDR3 protein is CASRLAHYEQYF. The CDR3 DNA reads TGTGCCAGCAGGCTAGCGCACTACGAGCAGTACTTC.

The rearrangement joins TRBV11-2 to TRBJ1-6; TRBD1 agrees at 8 bases. V dropped 3 bases and J dropped 1; count of bases not matched to a gene: 2. Germline values: CDR1 SGHAT, CDR2 FQNNGV. This CDR3 spans 16 amino acids. CDR3 residues: CASSLTGESYNSPLHF. CDR3 coding DNA: TGTGCCAGCAGCTTGACAGGGGAGTCCTATAATTCACCCCTCCACTTT.

This chain connects TRBV25-1 to TRBJ1-5, with D uncertain. The V end was cut by 2 bases, the J end by 9 bases, with 14 bases between. This CDR3 spans 14 amino acids. CDR1 MGHDK and CDR2 SYGVNS come from the germline V gene. CDR3 nucleotides: TGTGCCAGCAGTGAACTCGACGGTCCTGGGCCCCAGCATTTT. Its translation: CASSELDGPGPQHF.

V and J are TRBV9 and TRBJ2-3; D is possibly TRBD2 (5 bases). The CDR3 has 12 residues. Deletions cut 0 bases from V and 6 bases from J, with 5 bases between. The germline V gene has CDR1 SGDLS and CDR2 YYNGEE. This chain's CDR3 is CASSVGGDTQYF. Written as DNA, the CDR3 is TGTGCCAGCAGCGTAGGCGGGGATACGCAGTATTTT.

The chain combines TRBV29-1 with TRBJ2-7; TRBD1 matches 11 bases. The V gene's germline CDR1 is SQVTM and CDR2 ANQGSEA. The trim removed 5 bases at V and 3 bases at J, leaving 3 bases unmatched. The CDR3 length is 13 residues. In nucleotides, the CDR3 is TGCAGCGTTTCCGGGACAGGGGGCTACGAGCAGTACTTC. Its protein is CSVSGTGGYEQYF.

The chain joins TRBV9 to TRBJ2-2, with a weak D call TRBD2 (6 bases). V was trimmed by 3 bases and J by 0 bases, leaving 12 bases between them. Germline CDR1 is SGDLS and CDR2 is YYNGEE. The CDR3 has 16 amino acids. For the CDR3, the DNA is TGTGCCAGCAGCGGCTCGGGACTGACGAACACCGGGGAGCTGTTTTTT. Translation gives CASSGSGLTNTGELFF.

V gene TRBV18 combines with J gene TRBJ1-1; D call uncertain. Trimming cost V 6 bases and J 1 base, with 6 bases left between them. Looked up from germline, CDR1 is KGHSH and CDR2 is LQKENI. The CDR3 consists of 12 residues. CDR3 protein: CASSGKNTEAFF. The CDR3 nucleotides read TGTGCCAGCTCCGGGAAGAACACTGAAGCTTTCTTT.

The rearrangement links TRBV12-5 to TRBJ2-3; no reliable D call. CDR3 size: 16 residues. Germline CDR1 reads LGHNT; CDR2 reads FRNRAP. V was pared by 0 bases and J by 5 bases, with 15 bases between. The CDR3 nucleotides are TGTGCTAGTGGTTTGGTACAAGGCCTAGATGGAGATACGCAGTATTTT. The encoded protein is CASGLVQGLDGDTQYF.

This clone has a handful of counts. CDR3 in DNA: TGTGCCTGGAGGAAATCGCTAAACACCATATATTTT. Its translation is CAWRKSLNTIYF. The chain uses TRBV30 and TRBJ1-3; no clear D. Germline CDR1 and CDR2: GTSNPN and SVGIG (reference sequence). CDR3 size: 12 residues. The V and J ends lost 3 bases and 6 bases respectively, with 9 bases between them.

J is TRBJ2-3 and V is TRBV5-1; TRBD2 matches 10 bases. Germline assignment: CDR1 SGHRS and CDR2 YFSETQ. The V gene end was trimmed by 4 bases and the J gene end by 6 bases; junction bases not matched to a gene: 5. The CDR3 totals 14 residues. The CDR3 loop reads CASSRLAGRDTQYF. The CDR3 nucleotides are TGCGCCAGCAGCAGACTAGCGGGCCGGGATACGCAGTATTTT.

This sequence joins TRBV30 and TRBJ1-3; D uncertain. CDR1 is GTSNPN, CDR2 SVGIG, per germline (reference sequence). The V gene lost 0 bases and the J gene lost 0 bases, with 3 bases spanning the gap. This CDR3 has 13 amino acids. For the CDR3, the DNA is TGTGCCTGGAGTGTAATCTCTGGAAACACCATATATTTT. It specifies CAWSVISGNTIYF. The variable domain in full, with the rest retrieved from reference TRBV30 and TRBJ1-3, is SQTIHQWPATLVQPVGSPLSLECTVEGTSNPNLYWYRQAAGRGLQLLFYSVGIGQISSEVPQNLSASRPQDRQFILSSKKLLLSDSGFYLCAWSVISGNTIYFGEGSWLTVV.